Described below is a single T cell receptor beta chain sequence and its context. Antigen specificity is unknown. The data originate from a study of T cell responses to AZD1222 COVID-19 vaccine. Study-level findings and limits: Reports indicate that nearly half of spike-specific TCRs are directed at unmutated variant regions.

CDR1 LNHDA and CDR2 SQIVND come from the germline V gene (reference sequence). The CDR3 has 13 residues. Trimming pared 11 bases from V and 4 bases from J, leaving 17 bases between. Assay used: immunoSEQ multiplex PCR; TCRdb lists only in-frame clones, some missing. In the table there are roughly 80,000 clones, approximately 88% of which are singletons. The material sequenced was peripheral blood, taken on day 0 of MenACWY control vaccination. The source of this sequence is an adult in good health. The chain is built from TRBV19 and TRBJ1-2, with D possibly matching TRBD1 (6 bases). CDR3 DNA sequence: TGTGCCGGCTGTCGGGGGCGCGCCTATGGCTACACCTTC. It encodes CAGCRGRAYGYTF.